The source of this T cell receptor beta chain is a study of response to subunit inactivated influenza vaccine. Note on this clonotype: Its matching antigen is unknown.

The trim removed 6 bases at V and 9 bases at J, leaving 6 bases unmatched. CDR1 and CDR2 (germline): SQVTM, ANQGSEA. The CDR3 has 13 amino acids. TCRdb called the RT-PCR reads again in MiXCR, with one record for every CDR3 protein. The data hold more than 700,000 distinct CDR3 sequences, with roughly 20% observed a single time. Broader study findings: Only a handful of new T cells, the authors suggested, are recruited with each seasonal influenza vaccination.

The source of this sequence is a man aged 50-59 years who received an inactivated influenza vaccine. The chain uses TRBV29-1 and TRBJ2-2; the match to TRBD2 covers 11 bases. The sequencing used PBMCs from blood, collected approximately 5 days after vaccination. The CDR3 is CSVIAGGPRELFF. As DNA, the CDR3 is TGCAGCGTGATAGCGGGAGGGCCTCGGGAGCTGTTTTTT.